This is a list of T cell receptor beta chains from one sample in a study of shared clonotypes between healthy human individuals. TCRdb's table, derived via immunoSEQ multiplex PCR, lists solely in-frame clones and lacks some. The repertoire has 2.5 million or so clones, 90% to 95% of them found once; the top ten carry over 0.12%. The sample taken for sequencing was naive CD4+ T cells sorted from blood. These receptors were obtained from a man between 18 and 35 years old in good health. Both conserved end residues are part of each CDR3. The order of the fields is CDR3 protein, CDR3 DNA, J gene, V gene, clone size, D gene. D genes are given only for firm matches. Size is omitted from some rows. Given values are once, few, many or a class for expanded clones.

CDR3aa: CASSSLDRGPPYEQYF
CDR3nt: TGTGCCAGCTCATCTTTGGACAGGGGGCCTCCCTACGAGCAGTACTTC
j_gene: TRBJ2-7
v_gene: TRBV18
abundance: once
d_gene: TRBD1

CDR3aa: CASSLQGLGGEKLFF
CDR3nt: TGTGCCAGCAGCCTTCAGGGGTTAGGAGGTGAAAAACTGTTTTTT
j_gene: TRBJ1-4
v_gene: TRBV7-8
abundance: NA
d_gene: NA

CDR3aa: CASSLNRPNNYGYTF
CDR3nt: TGTGCCAGCAGTTTGAACAGGCCCAACAACTATGGCTACACCTTC
j_gene: TRBJ1-2
v_gene: TRBV28
abundance: NA
d_gene: NA

CDR3aa: CASSRWGFPTYYGYTF
CDR3nt: TGTGCCAGCAGTCGGTGGGGTTTCCCTACCTACTATGGCTACACCTTC
j_gene: TRBJ1-2
v_gene: TRBV5-6
abundance: NA
d_gene: NA

CDR3aa: CASSAPGGQETQYF
CDR3nt: TGTGCCAGCAGCGCCCCCGGGGGCCAAGAGACCCAGTACTTC
j_gene: TRBJ2-5
v_gene: TRBV25-1
abundance: NA
d_gene: NA

CDR3aa: CAWTPQRPQETQYF
CDR3nt: TGTGCCTGGACCCCCCAGCGGCCCCAAGAGACCCAGTACTTC
j_gene: TRBJ2-5
v_gene: TRBV30
abundance: NA
d_gene: NA

CDR3aa: CASSLRQTGVTDTQYF
CDR3nt: TGTGCCAGCAGCCTCCGCCAGACGGGAGTAACAGATACGCAGTATTTT
j_gene: TRBJ2-3
v_gene: TRBV5-4
abundance: NA
d_gene: NA

CDR3aa: CASSSPVGESYEQYF
CDR3nt: TGTGCCAGCAGCTCCCCGGTGGGAGAGTCCTACGAGCAGTACTTC
j_gene: TRBJ2-7
v_gene: TRBV7-2
abundance: once
d_gene: NA

CDR3aa: CASSFPTSGQSSYNEQFF
CDR3nt: TGTGCCAGCAGTTTTCCAACTAGCGGCCAGAGCTCCTACAATGAGCAGTTCTTC
j_gene: TRBJ2-1
v_gene: TRBV2
abundance: NA
d_gene: TRBD2

CDR3aa: CASSTKNLAGVSTRSGEQYF
CDR3nt: TGTGCCAGTAGTACAAAAAACCTAGCGGGAGTCTCTACCAGGTCGGGCGAGCAGTACTTC
j_gene: TRBJ2-7
v_gene: TRBV19
abundance: NA
d_gene: TRBD2

CDR3aa: CASSLTAGAAPEAFF
CDR3nt: TGCGCCAGCAGCTTGACGGCAGGGGCGGCCCCTGAAGCTTTCTTT
j_gene: TRBJ1-1
v_gene: TRBV5-1
abundance: NA
d_gene: NA

CDR3aa: CASSQYLRDGYTF
CDR3nt: TGCGCCAGCAGCCAGTATCTCAGGGACGGCTACACCTTC
j_gene: TRBJ1-2
v_gene: TRBV4-1
abundance: NA
d_gene: NA

CDR3aa: CASSQEGTSTYEQYF
CDR3nt: TGTGCCAGCAGCCAAGAGGGGACAAGTACCTACGAGCAGTACTTC
j_gene: TRBJ2-7
v_gene: TRBV4-2
abundance: NA
d_gene: NA

CDR3aa: CAWSGREKLFF
CDR3nt: TGTGCCTGGAGTGGTCGGGAAAAACTGTTTTTT
j_gene: TRBJ1-4
v_gene: TRBV30
abundance: NA
d_gene: NA

CDR3aa: CSAFSGYEQYF
CDR3nt: TGCAGTGCTTTCTCGGGCTACGAGCAGTACTTC
j_gene: TRBJ2-7
v_gene: TRBV20-1
abundance: NA
d_gene: NA

CDR3aa: CASSFVGVRGNTEAFF
CDR3nt: TGTGCCAGCAGCTTCGTCGGGGTGAGAGGGAACACTGAAGCTTTCTTT
j_gene: TRBJ1-1
v_gene: TRBV7-2
abundance: once
d_gene: NA

CDR3aa: CASSDEQGEYEQYF
CDR3nt: TGTGCCAGCAGTGACGAACAGGGAGAATACGAGCAGTACTTC
j_gene: TRBJ2-7
v_gene: TRBV6-1
abundance: NA
d_gene: NA

CDR3aa: CASSHAGLGPYSYEQYF
CDR3nt: TGCGCCAGCAGCCACGCAGGCCTCGGTCCCTACTCCTACGAGCAGTACTTC
j_gene: TRBJ2-7
v_gene: TRBV4-1
abundance: NA
d_gene: NA

CDR3aa: CASSTGRQGNSPLHF
CDR3nt: TGTGCCAGTAGTACAGGGAGACAGGGTAATTCACCCCTCCACTTT
j_gene: TRBJ1-6
v_gene: TRBV19
abundance: few
d_gene: TRBD1

CDR3aa: CASSPQLTGGTEAFF
CDR3nt: TGTGCCAGCTCGCCCCAATTGACAGGGGGAACTGAAGCTTTCTTT
j_gene: TRBJ1-1
v_gene: TRBV7-2
abundance: NA
d_gene: TRBD1

CDR3aa: CASSPGTNQPQHF
CDR3nt: TGTGCCAGCAGTCCCGGGACCAATCAGCCCCAGCATTTT
j_gene: TRBJ1-5
v_gene: TRBV28
abundance: NA
d_gene: NA

CDR3aa: CASSESWDFTYEQYF
CDR3nt: TGTGCCAGCAGTGAATCATGGGACTTTACCTACGAGCAGTACTTC
j_gene: TRBJ2-7
v_gene: TRBV6-1
abundance: NA
d_gene: NA

CDR3aa: CAWIIQGMNTEAFF
CDR3nt: TGTGCCTGGATTATACAGGGGATGAACACTGAAGCTTTCTTT
j_gene: TRBJ1-1
v_gene: TRBV30
abundance: NA
d_gene: TRBD1

CDR3aa: CASSLSRTIQAKNIQYF
CDR3nt: TGTGCCAGCAGCTTATCTCGGACAATCCAAGCCAAAAACATTCAGTACTTC
j_gene: TRBJ2-4
v_gene: TRBV11-2
abundance: NA
d_gene: NA

CDR3aa: CASSLVGGGTYGYTF
CDR3nt: TGTGCCAGCAGCTTAGTTGGCGGCGGCACGTATGGCTACACCTTC
j_gene: TRBJ1-2
v_gene: TRBV11-2
abundance: NA
d_gene: NA

CDR3aa: CASTRWPNIQYF
CDR3nt: TGTGCCAGCACCCGTTGGCCTAACATTCAGTACTTC
j_gene: TRBJ2-4
v_gene: TRBV2
abundance: NA
d_gene: NA

CDR3aa: CASSNSYEQYF
CDR3nt: TGTGCCAGCAGTAACTCCTACGAGCAGTACTTC
j_gene: TRBJ2-7
v_gene: TRBV28
abundance: NA
d_gene: NA

CDR3aa: CASSITGGENTEAFF
CDR3nt: TGTGCCAGTAGTATAACAGGGGGCGAAAACACTGAAGCTTTCTTT
j_gene: TRBJ1-1
v_gene: TRBV19
abundance: NA
d_gene: TRBD1

CDR3aa: CASSYSWPSYNEQFF
CDR3nt: TGTGCCAGCAGTTACTCGTGGCCCTCCTACAATGAGCAGTTCTTC
j_gene: TRBJ2-1
v_gene: TRBV6-6
abundance: NA
d_gene: NA

CDR3aa: CASSPRDTHEKLFF
CDR3nt: TGTGCCAGCAGTCCCCGGGACACACATGAAAAACTGTTTTTT
j_gene: TRBJ1-4
v_gene: TRBV2
abundance: few
d_gene: NA

CDR3aa: CASTSTVSAGGPNEQFF
CDR3nt: TGTGCCAGCACATCCACCGTATCAGCGGGAGGGCCAAATGAGCAGTTCTTC
j_gene: TRBJ2-1
v_gene: TRBV27
abundance: NA
d_gene: TRBD2

CDR3aa: CAWSPQGNNQPQHF
CDR3nt: TGTGCCTGGAGTCCCCAGGGTAACAATCAGCCCCAGCATTTT
j_gene: TRBJ1-5
v_gene: TRBV30
abundance: few
d_gene: NA

CDR3aa: CASSSGQGQFF
CDR3nt: TGTGCCAGCAGTTCCGGACAGGGACAGTTCTTC
j_gene: TRBJ2-1
v_gene: TRBV11-2
abundance: once
d_gene: TRBD1

CDR3aa: CASSVQAYSGGSPRSSTDTQYF
CDR3nt: TGTGCCAGCAGCGTCCAAGCCTATAGCGGGGGGTCGCCGAGATCTAGCACAGATACGCAGTATTTT
j_gene: TRBJ2-3
v_gene: TRBV9
abundance: NA
d_gene: TRBD2

CDR3aa: CASSRGQGGETQYF
CDR3nt: TGTGCCAGCAGCCGAGGACAGGGGGGAGAGACCCAGTACTTC
j_gene: TRBJ2-5
v_gene: TRBV6-5
abundance: NA
d_gene: TRBD1

CDR3aa: CATSRDRLASEQYF
CDR3nt: TGTGCCACCAGCAGAGACCGACTAGCTTCCGAGCAGTACTTC
j_gene: TRBJ2-7
v_gene: TRBV15
abundance: NA
d_gene: TRBD2

CDR3aa: CSADKSPLHF
CDR3nt: TGCAGTGCTGACAAATCACCCCTCCACTTT
j_gene: TRBJ1-6
v_gene: TRBV20-1
abundance: NA
d_gene: NA

CDR3aa: CASSPTSGSSGTDTQYF
CDR3nt: TGTGCCAGCAGCCCGACTAGCGGGAGTTCGGGGACAGATACGCAGTATTTT
j_gene: TRBJ2-3
v_gene: TRBV7-2
abundance: NA
d_gene: TRBD2

CDR3aa: CASSLQGQGENQPQHF
CDR3nt: TGTGCCAGCAGCTTACAGGGACAGGGAGAGAATCAGCCCCAGCATTTT
j_gene: TRBJ1-5
v_gene: TRBV7-9
abundance: NA
d_gene: TRBD1

CDR3aa: CASKLDSGSRVTYNEQFF
CDR3nt: TGTGCCAGCAAATTAGACAGCGGCAGCAGGGTCACCTACAATGAGCAGTTCTTC
j_gene: TRBJ2-1
v_gene: TRBV2
abundance: NA
d_gene: NA

CDR3aa: CASSLGDSPLHF
CDR3nt: TGTGCCAGCAGCTTAGGTGATTCACCCCTCCACTTT
j_gene: TRBJ1-6
v_gene: TRBV7-2
abundance: NA
d_gene: NA

CDR3aa: CASSPSGQPNEKLFF
CDR3nt: TGTGCCAGTAGCCCGTCGGGACAGCCTAATGAAAAACTGTTTTTT
j_gene: TRBJ1-4
v_gene: TRBV9
abundance: once
d_gene: TRBD1

CDR3aa: CASSPQMGSSYNEQFF
CDR3nt: TGCGCCAGCAGCCCCCAAATGGGGAGCTCCTACAATGAGCAGTTCTTC
j_gene: TRBJ2-1
v_gene: TRBV4-1
abundance: NA
d_gene: NA

CDR3aa: CASSFARKRSNEKLFF
CDR3nt: TGTGCCAGCAGTTTTGCCAGGAAGAGGTCTAATGAAAAACTGTTTTTT
j_gene: TRBJ1-4
v_gene: TRBV27
abundance: NA
d_gene: NA

CDR3aa: CASSLFVGDGYTF
CDR3nt: TGTGCCAGCAGCCTCTTCGTAGGGGACGGCTACACCTTC
j_gene: TRBJ1-2
v_gene: TRBV27
abundance: NA
d_gene: NA

CDR3aa: CASSPTGNGVTDTQYF
CDR3nt: TGTGCCAGCTCACCGACAGGGAATGGGGTCACAGATACGCAGTATTTT
j_gene: TRBJ2-3
v_gene: TRBV18
abundance: NA
d_gene: TRBD1

CDR3aa: CASGRPTHYGYTF
CDR3nt: TGTGCCAGTGGGCGACCCACACACTATGGCTACACCTTC
j_gene: TRBJ1-2
v_gene: TRBV27
abundance: NA
d_gene: NA

CDR3aa: CASSLRGGPSDTQYF
CDR3nt: TGTGCCAGCAGCTTGCGGGGGGGGCCGTCAGATACGCAGTATTTT
j_gene: TRBJ2-3
v_gene: TRBV11-2
abundance: NA
d_gene: TRBD2

CDR3aa: CASSQDWVYEKLFF
CDR3nt: TGCGCCAGCAGCCAAGATTGGGTGTATGAAAAACTGTTTTTT
j_gene: TRBJ1-4
v_gene: TRBV4-1
abundance: NA
d_gene: NA

CDR3aa: CASSESARGGNEQFF
CDR3nt: TGTGCCAGCAGTGAGTCTGCCAGGGGAGGCAATGAGCAGTTCTTC
j_gene: TRBJ2-1
v_gene: TRBV25-1
abundance: NA
d_gene: NA

CDR3aa: CASSIGPDGAEQYF
CDR3nt: TGTGCCAGTAGTATAGGACCCGACGGGGCCGAGCAGTACTTC
j_gene: TRBJ2-7
v_gene: TRBV19
abundance: NA
d_gene: NA

CDR3aa: CASSSYGQGGNTGELFF
CDR3nt: TGCGCCAGCAGCTCCTATGGACAGGGGGGGAACACCGGGGAGCTGTTTTTT
j_gene: TRBJ2-2
v_gene: TRBV5-1
abundance: NA
d_gene: TRBD1

CDR3aa: CASTKGRDRNTEAFF
CDR3nt: TGTGCCAGCACCAAGGGAAGGGATCGTAACACTGAAGCTTTCTTT
j_gene: TRBJ1-1
v_gene: TRBV21-1
abundance: NA
d_gene: NA

CDR3aa: CASSADGSGSRNDYTF
CDR3nt: TGCGCCAGCAGCGCGGACGGTTCAGGATCCCGGAATGACTACACCTTC
j_gene: TRBJ1-2
v_gene: TRBV5-1
abundance: NA
d_gene: NA

CDR3aa: CASSQDRLGASYNEQFF
CDR3nt: TGCGCCAGCAGCCAAGATCGGCTCGGAGCGTCCTACAATGAGCAGTTCTTC
j_gene: TRBJ2-1
v_gene: TRBV4-1
abundance: NA
d_gene: NA

CDR3aa: CAAAGSGGYNEQFF
CDR3nt: TGCGCCGCAGCGGGGTCAGGGGGTTATAATGAGCAGTTCTTC
j_gene: TRBJ2-1
v_gene: TRBV10-2
abundance: NA
d_gene: NA

CDR3aa: CASRDGGSETQYF
CDR3nt: TGCGCCAGCAGGGATGGGGGCTCGGAGACCCAGTACTTC
j_gene: TRBJ2-5
v_gene: TRBV5-1
abundance: NA
d_gene: NA